The 25 T cell receptor beta chains listed next were all sequenced from one sample in a study of blood T cell repertoires in COVID-19. Some clones are missing from TCRdb's copy, which holds only in-frame ones; the method was immunoSEQ multiplex PCR. Here the sample spans 63,000 or so clones, more than 70% being singletons. Sequencing used peripheral blood. The receptor source for this set is a human donor in a cohort sampled during active COVID-19.

The rearrangement joins TRBV2 to TRBJ1-3, with unresolved D. Germline CDR1 and CDR2: SNHLY and FYNNEI. The CDR3 is 12 amino acids. The germline V and J ends were trimmed by 8 bases and 8 bases, with 13 bases remaining between them. CDR3 region: CASGSFGYTIYF. CDR3 in DNA: TGTGCCAGCGGGAGCTTCGGTTACACCATATATTTT.

This chain links TRBV7-6 with TRBJ2-1; D possibly corresponds to TRBD2 (6 bases). The CDR3 has 15 amino acids. The V gene lost 5 bases and the J gene lost 8 bases, with 19 bases spanning the gap. Germline V gene lookup returns CDR1 SGHVS and CDR2 FNYEAQ. CDR3 nucleotide sequence: TGTGCCAGCAGCCCTATGCGGGGCCCCCATCATGAGCAGTTCTTC. Residues: CASSPMRGPHHEQFF.

The chain uses TRBV30 and TRBJ1-4, with TRBD1 as a possible D gene (5 bases). The CDR3 contains 13 residues. V was shortened by 1 base and J by 8 bases, with 11 bases between the two germline ends. Looked up from germline, CDR1 is GTSNPN and CDR2 is SVGIG (reference sequence). CDR3 coding DNA: TGTGCCTGGAGTGCACAGGAGGGGGAAAAACTGTTTTTT. Its protein is CAWSAQEGEKLFF. The full variable domain, completed using reference TRBV30 and TRBJ1-4, is SQTIHQWPATLVQPVGSPLSLECTVEGTSNPNLYWYRQAAGRGLQLLFYSVGIGQISSEVPQNLSASRPQDRQFILSSKKLLLSDSGFYLCAWSAQEGEKLFFGSGTQLSVL.

V usage is TRBV28 and J usage is TRBJ1-2; D unresolved. CDR3 length: 12 residues. Per the germline V gene, CDR1 is MDHEN and CDR2 is SYDVKM. V lost 6 bases and J lost 6, with 11 bases in between. For the CDR3, the DNA is TGTGCCAGCAGCCTGATAGCCGATGGCTACACCTTC. Its protein is CASSLIADGYTF.

This sequence joins TRBV18 and TRBJ1-3, with TRBD1 as a possible D gene (6 bases). This CDR3 spans 17 amino acids. With 3 bases removed from V and 0 bases from J, the gap between germline ends came to 15 bases. CDR1 is KGHSH and CDR2 is LQKENI in the germline V gene. CDR3 in DNA: TGTGCCAGCTCACCTCAACAGGGCTTCTCCTCTGGAAACACCATATATTTT. Its protein product is CASSPQQGFSSGNTIYF.

J is TRBJ1-3 and V is TRBV3-1 (or the pseudogene TRBV3-2); D gene ambiguous. The CDR3 length is 15 residues. CDR1 and CDR2 (germline): LGHDT, YNNKEL (reference sequence). Deletions cut 7 bases from V and 0 bases from J, with 13 bases between. CDR3 loop: CASTLGYNSGNTIYF. The CDR3 DNA reads as TGTGCCAGCACCCTAGGATACAACTCTGGAAACACCATATATTTT.

The V and J genes are TRBV19 and TRBJ1-1; TRBD1 might be the D (6 bases). Germline-derived CDR1 and CDR2 are LNHDA and SQIVND (reference sequence). CDR3 length: 13 residues. The V end lost 3 bases, the J end lost 3 bases, and 8 bases lay between the germline ends. Here the CDR3 DNA reads TGTGCCAGTAGTATTTCAGGGGACACTGAAGCTTTCTTT. It specifies CASSISGDTEAFF.

V is TRBV27 and J is TRBJ1-6, with 8 bases matching TRBD1. V gave up 5 bases and J gave up 8 bases; unmatched junction bases: 5. This CDR3 is 14 amino acids long. Germline assignment: CDR1 MNHEY and CDR2 SMNVEV (reference sequence). CDR3 amino acids: CASSLTGDYSPLHF. CDR3 nucleotide sequence: TGTGCCAGCAGTCTGACAGGGGATTATTCACCCCTCCACTTT.

The chain combines TRBV7-2 with TRBJ1-2, with D possibly matching TRBD1 (5 bases). Germline V gene data show CDR1 as SGHTA and CDR2 as FQGNSA. V lost 2 bases and J 4 bases, leaving 20 bases between the germline ends. This CDR3 is built from 17 residues. The CDR3 region has the DNA TGTGCCAGCAGCTTATACAAAACCGCAGGGCCGGCCTATGGCTACACCTTC. Translating gives CASSLYKTAGPAYGYTF.

This clone occurred a few times. The V gene is TRBV29-1, the J gene TRBJ2-2; 7 bases line up with TRBD1. V shed 6 bases, J shed 1 base, and the junction held 2 bases outside the gene matches. This CDR3 has 13 residues. Looked up from germline, CDR1 is SQVTM and CDR2 is ANQGSEA. This chain's CDR3 is CSVRDRNTGELFF. The CDR3 DNA sequence: TGCAGCGTCCGGGACAGGAACACCGGGGAGCTGTTTTTT.

This clone is a singleton in its sample. The chain has TRBV28 and TRBJ1-2, with TRBD1 identical over 9 bases. V lost 7 bases and J lost 6; bases outside the gene matches: 9. Germline lookup yields CDR1 MDHEN and CDR2 SYDVKM. The CDR3 has 14 amino acids. The CDR3: CASTDPGTGNGYTF. The CDR3, as DNA: TGTGCCAGCACCGACCCGGGGACAGGGAATGGCTACACCTTC.

The chain joins TRBV15 to TRBJ1-1; 8 nucleotides line up with TRBD1. V lost 0 bases to trimming and J lost 2 bases; unmatched junction nucleotides: 8. Germline lookup yields CDR1 LNHNV and CDR2 YYDKDF (reference sequence). The CDR3 has 17 residues. The CDR3 reads CATSREDYGQGNTEAFF. Here the CDR3 DNA reads TGTGCCACCAGCAGAGAAGATTACGGACAGGGCAACACTGAAGCTTTCTTT.

The rearrangement links TRBV4-1 to TRBJ1-3; 7 bases align to TRBD1. CDR1 and CDR2 (germline): MGHRA, YSYEKL. The V gene end was trimmed by 0 bases and the J gene end by 3 bases; junction bases not matched to a gene: 5. This CDR3 contains 16 residues. CDR3 sequence: CASSQDRGLSGNTIYF. Written as DNA, the CDR3 is TGCGCCAGCAGCCAAGACAGGGGGTTAAGTGGAAACACCATATATTTT.

The chain joins TRBV5-1 to TRBJ1-1; D perhaps matches TRBD1 (5 bases). V lost 0 bases to trimming and J lost 9 bases, with 18 bases between them. The CDR3 has 15 amino acids. Germline V gene sequence: CDR1 SGHRS, CDR2 YFSETQ. CDR3: CASSLAGLDGGKAFF. DNA of the CDR3: TGCGCCAGCAGCTTGGCGGGTTTGGACGGGGGGAAAGCTTTCTTT.

The chain has TRBV5-4 and TRBJ1-1, with 11 bases identical to TRBD1. The CDR3 runs 18 residues. Unmatched junction bases numbered 12, after V lost 4 bases and J lost 1 base. The germline gives CDR1 SGHNT, CDR2 YYREEE (reference sequence). The CDR3 region has the DNA TGTGCCAGCAGCAAGATAGGACAGGGGGCCCTAAAGAACACTGAAGCTTTCTTT. It yields the protein CASSKIGQGALKNTEAFF.

This clone showed up just once. The chain recombines TRBV10-2 with TRBJ2-1; a weak D match, TRBD2 (5 bases). The V end lost 7 bases, the J end lost 2 bases, and 21 bases lay between the germline ends. This CDR3 has 17 residues. The germline V gene has CDR1 WSHSY and CDR2 SAAADI. CDR3 in DNA: TGCGCCAGCACCGAGGTCACTAGTTATTTAACCTACAATGAGCAGTTCTTC. Translated: CASTEVTSYLTYNEQFF.

The chain carries TRBV12-3 or TRBV12-4 and TRBJ1-2, with TRBD1 as a possible D gene (5 bases). Trimming pared 3 bases from V and 3 bases from J, leaving 8 bases between. The CDR3 sequence is 13 residues long. CDR3 residues: CASSLWGDYGYTF. The CDR3 DNA reads as TGTGCCAGCAGTTTGTGGGGGGACTATGGCTACACCTTC.

Comment on this clone: The junction departs from the called germline gene at one end, perhaps through a read error. The V and J genes are TRBV9 and TRBJ1-1, with D perhaps matching TRBD1 (5 bases). The CDR3 totals 14 residues. Germline V CDR1 and CDR2: SGDLS, YYNGEE. The CDR3 region is CASSVEGRNAEAFF. The CDR3 nucleotides read TGTGCCAGCAGCGTAGAGGGGAGGAACGCTGAAGCTTTCTTT.

The CDR3 region is CASSLRGAGELFF. As DNA, the CDR3 is TGTGCCAGCAGTTTACGGGGGGCTGGGGAGCTGTTTTTT. The gene calls are TRBV27 and TRBJ2-2, with D tentatively TRBD2 (7 bases). Trimming stripped 2 bases from V and 8 bases from J, with 9 bases between. Per germline, CDR1 MNHEY and CDR2 SMNVEV (reference sequence). The CDR3 loop spans 13 amino acids.

The chain uses TRBV27 and TRBJ2-7; 7 nucleotides agree with TRBD2. This CDR3 has 13 residues. Germline V gene data show CDR1 as MNHEY and CDR2 as SMNVEV (reference sequence). The V gene end was trimmed by 6 bases and the J gene end by 6 bases; junction bases not matched to a gene: 8. The CDR3 region has the DNA TGTGCCAGCAGAACTAGCGCGCGGATCGAGCAGTACTTC. Its protein product is CASRTSARIEQYF.

The table lists this clone with a few counts. V is TRBV10-3 and J is TRBJ2-7; tentative D call: TRBD2 (6 bases). This CDR3 region has 15 residues. Germline CDR1 and CDR2: ENHRY and SYGVKD. The V gene lost 4 bases and the J gene lost 0 bases, with 13 bases spanning the gap. Here the CDR3 DNA reads TGTGCCATCAGTGGGACTACCTACAACTCCTACGAGCAGTACTTC. Its protein is CAISGTTYNSYEQYF.

The chain links TRBV10-2 to TRBJ2-3, with 10 bases identical to TRBD2. This CDR3 has 15 amino acids. The V and J ends lost 6 bases and 6 bases, in that order; junction bases with no gene match: 9. Germline V CDR1 and CDR2: WSHSY, SAAADI. The CDR3 nucleotides are TGCGCCAGCAGCCCCCTAGCGGGAGTCGGGGATACGCAGTATTTT. Its translation: CASSPLAGVGDTQYF.

The V gene is TRBV4-2, the J gene TRBJ2-1, with 9 positions matching TRBD1. Germline CDR1 and CDR2: LGHNA and YNFKEQ. The V gene end was trimmed by 0 bases and the J gene end by 5 bases; junction bases not matched to a gene: 11. The CDR3 extends over 18 amino acids. The CDR3 DNA reads as TGTGCCAGCAGCCAAGAACCGACGGGACAGGGTGTTGACAATGAGCAGTTCTTC. Encoded protein: CASSQEPTGQGVDNEQFF.

V gene TRBV11-3 combines with J gene TRBJ2-3; TRBD2 aligns across 7 bases. The CDR3 contains 13 residues. Trimming at V came to 10 bases and at J to 3 bases, leaving 7 bases not matched to a gene. Germline V gene sequence: CDR1 SGHNT, CDR2 YENEEA. The CDR3 loop reads CATQRDATDTQYF. The CDR3 DNA reads as TGTGCCACCCAGCGGGACGCGACAGATACGCAGTATTTT.

The rearrangement uses TRBV11-2 and TRBJ2-1, with TRBD2 matching over 8 bases. CDR1 is SGHAT, CDR2 FQNNGV, per germline. This CDR3 is 16 amino acids long. The ends lost 2 bases at V and 9 bases at J; junction bases unmatched: 12. The CDR3 nucleotides read TGTGCCAGCAGCTTAAGTGATCGACTAGCGTCGCGTGAGCAGTTCTTC. Translated, it gives CASSLSDRLASREQFF.